The present entry profiles one T cell receptor (beta chain) with its context. Per the original data handling: For nucleated cells, counts were estimated from reference gene primer amplification. Libraries were prepared by immunoSEQ multiplex PCR; TCRdb keeps only in-frame clonotypes and omits some of them. V, J and clone size were drawn from that table, and D and trimming were deduced from the DNA. The table records roughly 290,000 clones, around 87% of them present only once. This record comes from a study of blood T cell repertoires in COVID-19. For the study at large: The cDNA or gDNA used as material had been derived from T cells, B-cell-depleted T cells, or PBMCs.

This CDR3 comprises 15 residues. The ends lost 3 bases at V and 7 bases at J; junction bases unmatched: 7. The germline V gene encodes CDR1 MDHEN and CDR2 SYDVKM. The V call is TRBV28, the J call TRBJ1-1; 11 bases match TRBD1. The receptor was derived from a woman in her forties or fifties who had recovered from COVID-19. Sequencing input: peripheral blood. CDR3 DNA: TGTGCCAGCAGTTTGGGGACAGGGGGTGGTAGTGAAGCTTTCTTT. This sequence encodes CASSLGTGGGSEAFF. Based on the CDR3 plus reference TRBV28 and TRBJ1-1, the full variable domain is DVKVTQSSRYLVKRTGEKVFLECVQDMDHENMFWYRQDPGLGLRLIYFSYDVKMKEKGDIPEGYSVSREKKERFSLILESASTNQTSMYLCASSLGTGGGSEAFFGQGTRLTVV.